Shown below are 26 T cell receptor beta chains from a single sample sequenced in a study of immune evolution from preneoplasia to lung adenocarcinoma. This table comes from immunoSEQ multiplex PCR, and its TCRdb copy is limited to in-frame clones, with some not included. This sample has 9,500 to 15,000 clones, with more than 70% found just once. Sequences were obtained from FFPE tissue from an adenomatous hyperplasia lung lesion. The subset is: atypical adenomatous hyperplasia (AAH), lung preneoplasia. The receptors stem from a person aged 45-69 years with lung adenocarcinoma.

The chain is built from TRBV28 and TRBJ2-1; D perhaps matches TRBD1 (6 bases). Germline assignment: CDR1 MDHEN and CDR2 SYDVKM. Trimming took 5 bases from V and 0 from J, leaving 11 bases between them. The CDR3 spans 15 residues. The CDR3 region is CASSEWTASYNEQFF. In nucleotides, the CDR3 is TGTGCCAGCAGTGAATGGACAGCCTCCTACAATGAGCAGTTCTTC.

The chain is built from TRBV28 and TRBJ1-1; D might be TRBD1 (5 bases). The CDR3 is 12 residues long. Looked up from germline, CDR1 is MDHEN and CDR2 is SYDVKM. Deletions cut 6 bases from V and 4 bases from J, with 9 bases between. CDR3 DNA: TGTGCCAGCAGCAGGGTAGGCACTGAAGCTTTCTTT. Translation gives CASSRVGTEAFF.

CDR3 residues: CASSRTRDLYEQYF. In DNA, the CDR3 is TGTGCCAGCAGCAGGACCCGGGACCTCTACGAGCAGTACTTC. This rearrangement joins TRBV11-3 to TRBJ2-7; perhaps D is TRBD1 or TRBD2 (5 bases each). Deletions cut 5 bases from V and 3 bases from J, with 14 bases between. CDR3 length: 14 residues. CDR1 and CDR2 from the germline V gene are SGHNT and YENEEA.

A few counts support this clone. The genes are TRBV23-1 and TRBJ1-1; 7 bases are a match to TRBD1. TRBV23-1 is assigned to the ORF class and has an uncertain function. This CDR3 spans 15 amino acids. V lost 3 bases and J lost 4; bases outside the gene matches: 8. The CDR3 sequence: CASSHSTGPATEAFF. CDR3 in DNA: TGCGCCAGCAGTCATTCGACAGGGCCGGCCACTGAAGCTTTCTTT.

The rearrangement uses TRBV5-6 and TRBJ2-1; a possible D gene is TRBD2 (6 bases). This CDR3 has 16 residues. V lost 4 bases and J 7 bases, leaving 21 bases between the germline ends. Germline V lookup: CDR1 SGHDT, CDR2 YYEEEE. The CDR3 protein is CASSVIPVAGLNEQFF. The CDR3, as DNA: TGTGCCAGCAGCGTGATACCGGTGGCGGGACTTAATGAGCAGTTCTTC.

The V call is TRBV15, the J call TRBJ2-7; the D gene is possibly TRBD2 (6 bases). The CDR3 extends over 14 amino acids. Germline V gives CDR1 LNHNV, CDR2 YYDKDF (reference sequence). V shed 11 bases and J shed 3 bases, with 20 bases lying between them. The CDR3 protein is CAAERGLRDYEQYF. CDR3 coding DNA: TGTGCCGCCGAGCGAGGACTAAGAGACTACGAGCAGTACTTC.

This clone has only one observation. J is TRBJ1-1 and V is TRBV6-1; D possibly corresponds to TRBD1 (5 bases). Trimming stripped 7 bases from V and 5 bases from J, with 17 bases between. The CDR3 spans 14 residues. CDR1 and CDR2 (germline): MNHNS, SASEGT. The CDR3 loop is CASKETQGETEAFF. As DNA, the CDR3 is TGTGCCAGCAAAGAAACCCAGGGCGAGACTGAAGCTTTCTTT.

The chain employs TRBV4-2 and TRBJ1-2; D unresolved. The germline V gene has CDR1 LGHNA and CDR2 YNFKEQ. This CDR3 region has 14 residues. The germline V and J ends were trimmed by 0 bases and 2 bases, with 7 bases remaining between them. The CDR3 DNA is TGTGCCAGCAGCCAAGACTCCAGGAACTATGGCTACACCTTC. Amino acids: CASSQDSRNYGYTF.

This clone has only one observation. The CDR3 is CASSFLRSGSYNEQFF. CDR3 nucleotide sequence: TGTGCCAGCAGCTTCCTCAGGTCCGGGTCCTACAATGAGCAGTTCTTC. V gene TRBV5-6 combines with J gene TRBJ2-1, with D uncertain. Germline CDR1 SGHDT, CDR2 YYEEEE. This CDR3 is built from 16 residues. Trimming shortened V by 2 bases and J by 1 base, and 13 bases separated the two germline ends.

The chain recombines TRBV14 with TRBJ2-1; TRBD2 matches at 7 bases. V lost 2 bases, J lost 7 bases, and 8 bases stayed unmatched. The CDR3 covers 15 residues. Germline CDR1 is SGHDN and CDR2 is FVKESK. The CDR3 coding sequence is TGTGCCAGCAGCCAAAGGTCCGGCGGGAGTAATGAGCAGTTCTTC. Its protein product is CASSQRSGGSNEQFF.

The gene calls are TRBV27 and TRBJ2-7; D is unclear. This CDR3 has 12 amino acids. V lost 8 bases and J lost 0, with 8 bases in between. CDR1 MNHEY and CDR2 SMNVEV come from the germline V gene (reference sequence). As DNA, the CDR3 is TGTGCCAGCGGGCGGAACTCCTACGAGCAGTACTTC. It codes for CASGRNSYEQYF.

The V gene is TRBV6-1, the J gene TRBJ2-7, with 8 bases that match TRBD2. The germline V gene encodes CDR1 MNHNS and CDR2 SASEGT. The V gene end was trimmed by 4 bases and the J gene end by 2 bases; junction bases not matched to a gene: 13. The CDR3 is made up of 17 amino acids. For the CDR3, the DNA is TGTGCCAGCAGTGGGGGGCAGCGGGGGCCCACTCCCTACGAGCAGTACTTC. Its protein product is CASSGGQRGPTPYEQYF.

This chain joins TRBV5-1 and TRBJ2-7; maybe TRBD1 (6 bases). The CDR3 contains 13 residues. The V end was cut by 4 bases, the J end by 6 bases, with 14 bases between. The germline CDR1 and CDR2 sequences are SGHRS and YFSETQ. The CDR3 DNA is TGCGCCAGCAGCCGAGGACAGTTGGGCGAGCAGTACTTC. Encoded protein: CASSRGQLGEQYF.

V gene TRBV5-1 combines with J gene TRBJ1-1, with a possible D match to TRBD1 (5 bases). The CDR3 has 13 residues. V lost 3 bases and J lost 3, with 9 bases in between. Germline CDR1 and CDR2: SGHRS and YFSETQ. The chain's CDR3 is CASSSLGDTEAFF. CDR3 bases: TGCGCCAGCAGCTCACTAGGGGACACTGAAGCTTTCTTT.

V usage is TRBV7-6 and J usage is TRBJ2-7; 7 nucleotides agree with TRBD2. The germline gives CDR1 SGHVS, CDR2 FNYEAQ. The V and J ends lost 8 bases and 1 base, in that order; junction bases with no gene match: 8. The CDR3 totals 14 residues. The CDR3 loop is CASQAWGGSYEQYF. CDR3 bases: TGTGCCAGCCAAGCATGGGGGGGGTCCTACGAGCAGTACTTC.

The chain combines TRBV5-1 with TRBJ2-7, with TRBD1 as a possible D gene (5 bases). This CDR3 has 16 amino acids. Trimming shortened V by 3 bases and J by 1 base, and 17 bases separated the two germline ends. Germline values: CDR1 SGHRS, CDR2 YFSETQ. The CDR3 reads CASSWTLERRSYEQYF. In DNA form, the CDR3 reads TGCGCCAGCAGCTGGACACTTGAGAGGCGTTCCTACGAGCAGTACTTC.

This clone appeared once. The chain carries TRBV2 and TRBJ2-3; no definite D call. CDR1 is SNHLY, CDR2 FYNNEI, per germline. The V end lost 4 bases, the J end lost 6 bases, and 2 bases lay between the germline ends. CDR3 length equals 10 residues. CDR3 region: CASSVDTQYF. CDR3 sequence (DNA): TGTGCCAGCAGTGTGGATACGCAGTATTTT.

The gene calls are TRBV4-1 and TRBJ1-1, with D hard to call. The CDR3 covers 14 residues. The V gene lost 4 bases and the J gene lost 0 bases, with 9 bases spanning the gap. Germline CDR1 MGHRA, CDR2 YSYEKL. CDR3 region: CASSPRPMNTEAFF. The CDR3 DNA reads as TGCGCCAGCAGCCCTCGCCCCATGAACACTGAAGCTTTCTTT.

This rearrangement joins TRBV7-2 to TRBJ2-1; 13 bases align to TRBD2. This CDR3 has 16 amino acids. Germline lookup yields CDR1 SGHTA and CDR2 FQGNSA. J lost 2 bases, V lost 6 bases, and 4 bases had no gene match. The CDR3 DNA sequence: TGTGCCAGCAGTATAGGACTAGCGGGAGCCTACAATGAGCAGTTCTTC. It translates to CASSIGLAGAYNEQFF. The full variable domain, its missing parts supplied by reference TRBV7-2 and TRBJ2-1, is GAGVSQSPSNKVTEKGKDVELRCDPISGHTALYWYRQSLGQGLEFLIYFQGNSAPDKSGLPSDRFSAERTGGSVSTLTIQRTQQEDSAVYLCASSIGLAGAYNEQFFGPGTRLTVL.

The chain uses TRBV29-1 and TRBJ1-1; 7 bases match TRBD1. With V trimmed by 1 base and J by 3 bases, 14 bases remained unmatched. Germline loops: CDR1 SQVTM, CDR2 ANQGSEA. The CDR3 loop spans 17 amino acids. CDR3 residues: CSVEASPISTGDTEAFF. The CDR3 nucleotides are TGCAGCGTTGAAGCCTCGCCCATCTCAACAGGGGACACTGAAGCTTTCTTT.

The rearrangement uses TRBV7-2 and TRBJ2-1; weak D call: TRBD2 (6 bases). CDR3 length equals 15 residues. CDR1 and CDR2 (germline): SGHTA, FQGNSA. Trimming pared 5 bases from V and 4 bases from J, leaving 15 bases between. The chain's CDR3 is CASSPSGTPYNEQFF. The CDR3 DNA is TGTGCCAGCAGCCCTTCCGGGACTCCTTACAATGAGCAGTTCTTC.

The chain uses TRBV27 and TRBJ2-1; the D gene is possibly TRBD1 (6 bases). This CDR3 has 13 amino acids. Germline V gives CDR1 MNHEY, CDR2 SMNVEV (reference sequence). The V end was cut by 5 bases, the J end by 5 bases, with 10 bases between. CDR3 nucleotides: TGTGCCAGCAGTAGAAACAGGGACAATGAGCAGTTCTTC. Its translation is CASSRNRDNEQFF.

This chain joins TRBV9 and TRBJ1-5; tentatively, D is TRBD1 (5 bases). The CDR3 runs 14 residues. Germline V gene sequence: CDR1 SGDLS, CDR2 YYNGEE. V was pared by 3 bases and J by 0 bases, with 7 bases between. CDR3 coding DNA: TGTGCCAGCAGCGGGGGGTATAGCAATCAGCCCCAGCATTTT. Its translation is CASSGGYSNQPQHF.

The genes are TRBV7-9 and TRBJ2-7; D is ambiguous. V lost 1 base and J 2 bases, leaving 9 bases between the germline ends. There are 14 residues in the CDR3. Looked up from germline, CDR1 is SEHNR and CDR2 is FQNEAQ (reference sequence). In nucleotides, the CDR3 is TGTGCCAGCAGCTTAGGTGGCGCGACCTACGAGCAGTACTTC. Translating it yields CASSLGGATYEQYF.

The rearrangement joins TRBV19 to TRBJ1-1; the D gene is possibly TRBD1 (6 bases). CDR1 and CDR2 from the germline V gene are LNHDA and SQIVND (reference sequence). The CDR3 extends over 13 amino acids. V gave up 3 bases and J gave up 1 base, with 6 bases separating them. CDR3 region: CASSMGQNTEAFF. CDR3 DNA: TGTGCCAGTAGTATGGGACAGAACACTGAAGCTTTCTTT.

The CDR3 sequence is CASSLGPYEWPVNQPQHF. In DNA, the CDR3 is TGTGCCAGCAGCTTGGGTCCCTACGAGTGGCCCGTCAATCAGCCCCAGCATTTT. V gene TRBV5-5 combines with J gene TRBJ1-5; D remains unclear. Looked up from germline, CDR1 is SGHKS and CDR2 is YYEKEE (reference sequence). The germline V and J ends were trimmed by 0 bases and 3 bases, with 19 bases remaining between them. The CDR3 runs to 18 residues.